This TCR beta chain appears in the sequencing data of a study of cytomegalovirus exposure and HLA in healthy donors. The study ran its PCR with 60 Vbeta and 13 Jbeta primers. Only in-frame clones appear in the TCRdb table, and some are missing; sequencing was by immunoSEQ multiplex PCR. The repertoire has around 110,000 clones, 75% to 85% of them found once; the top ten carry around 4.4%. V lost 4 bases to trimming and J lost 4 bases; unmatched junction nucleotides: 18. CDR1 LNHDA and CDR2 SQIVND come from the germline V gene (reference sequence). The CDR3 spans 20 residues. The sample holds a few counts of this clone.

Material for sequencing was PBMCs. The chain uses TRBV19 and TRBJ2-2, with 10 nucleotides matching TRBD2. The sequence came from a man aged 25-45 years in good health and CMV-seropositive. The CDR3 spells CASSTRTSPSGRVVTGELFF. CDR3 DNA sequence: TGTGCCAGTAGTACCCGAACGTCCCCTAGCGGGAGAGTAGTCACCGGGGAGCTGTTTTTT. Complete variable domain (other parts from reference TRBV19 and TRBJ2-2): DGGITQSPKYLFRKEGQNVTLSCEQNLNHDAMYWYRQDPGQGLRLIYYSQIVNDFQKGDIAEGYSVSREKKESFPLTVTSAQKNPTAFYLCASSTRTSPSGRVVTGELFFGEGSRLTVL.